This TCR beta chain was recorded in a study of vaccination and CD4 T cells after COVID-19 (dated by TCRdb to the early 2020s). Background for the entire study: Convalescent patients had a positive SARS-CoV-2 result on nasal swab PCR, and of these patients, some 10 had mild disease and one had severe disease. Post-COVID blood samples were collected from convalescent patients a median of approximately 93 days after diagnosis, with a range of roughly 30 to 170 days. The spike-specific CD4+ TCR repertoire was compared before and after mRNA vaccination in over nine COVID-19 convalescent patients and a handful of infection-naive healthy vaccine recipients. Post-vaccine blood samples were obtained a median of approximately 74 days after the second vaccine dose, with a range of about 13 to 250 days. In control cultures, a CEFX viral epitope pool was used as positive control, an HIV-1 Nef peptide pool was used as negative control, or no peptide was added. Participants got two doses of the Pfizer-BioNTech BNT162b2 vaccine (n=8) or two doses of the Moderna mRNA-1273 vaccine (n=2). In the convalescent cohort there were six males and four females, among whom were two Hispanic individuals, seven Caucasians, two Asians and one multiracial person. Culture stimuli were overlapping spike peptide pools from SARS-CoV-2 and from the common cold coronaviruses HCoV-NL63, HCoV-OC43 and HCoV-229E. The research as a whole found: Among convalescent patients, a median 86.3% of the SARS-CoV-2-reactive clones seen after vaccination appeared only after vaccination, which suggests priming specific to the vaccine. Only a relatively small number of convalescent patients were included in the study, and early timepoints following natural infection were not analyzed. Although the median number of SARS-CoV-2-reactive clonotypes went up from around 20 after infection to 35 to 40 after vaccination, the increase was not significant. Of the vaccine-specific clones found in convalescent patients, nearly all (304 of 307) were mono-reactive for SARS-CoV-2 spike instead of being cross-reactive with common cold coronaviruses.

This specimen's treatment or condition label, interpreted: roughly 10-day PBMC culture with coronavirus spike peptide pools or control peptides (ViraFEST assay). To expand antigen-specific T cells with peptide pools and then pick out the expanded clonotypes through TCR sequencing, the study relied on the ViraFEST assay. The convalescent patients' positive SARS-CoV-2 PCR tests were from March to December 2020, which was before the Alpha, Beta and Delta variants emerged in the United States. Each well held approximately 2 million PBMCs cultured in IMDM containing approximately 5.3% human AB serum and around 9.2 IU/ml IL-2, with around 9.2 ug/ml peptide pools added. Half of the culture medium was replaced with fresh IL-2-containing medium on days 3 and 7. After around 10 days of culture, CD4+ T cells were isolated by negative selection with the EasySep CD4+ T cell isolation kit. Ficoll-Paque Plus gradient centrifugation was used to isolate PBMCs from whole blood, and the isolated PBMCs were then either used fresh or cryopreserved at -140C. Triplicate wells were generally used for each culture condition.

Note on this clonotype: Its antigen target is currently unknown. Base quality data are lacking; no much larger clone is found one base away.

Library preparation used PCR. DNA from cultured CD4+ T cells underwent TCR sequencing with the Oncomine TCR Beta short-read assay at the Johns Hopkins FTIC core. The QIAamp micro DNA kit was used to extract genomic DNA from the cultured CD4+ T cells. Oncomine TCR Beta libraries from cultured CD4+ T cells were pooled using unique dual indexes and sequenced on an Illumina iSeq 100. As for the original processing: Non-productive sequences were removed, and CDR3s that did not start with C, did not end with F or W, or were shorter than 7 amino acids were discarded. The MANAFEST web application identified antigen-specific clonotypes by comparing peptide-stimulated wells against reference wells and other culture wells. To be called positive, a clone needed an FDR below 0.05, an odds ratio above 5, and a productive frequency above 0.1% in at least two of three replicate wells. Clonotypes that were significantly expanded in both SARS-CoV-2 spike wells and at least one common cold coronavirus spike condition were defined as cross-reactive. Similarity between CDR3 sequences was evaluated in R version 3.6.1 using Levenshtein distances (stringdist) and unrooted phylogenetic trees (ape). TCRdb redid the processing of the public reads, applying fastp at Q25 and MiXCR, and retained in-frame beta chains. CDR3 protein sequences are deduplicated, and each keeps its most common genes and DNA. The V and J calls were determined by TCRdb, not by the authors. This sample comprises more than 9,000 distinct CDR3 sequences, under 70% of them detected only once. Roughly 35% of the sample comes from the top ten.

The CDR3 sequence holds 10 residues, the cysteine and phenylalanine included. The retained sequence is limited to the CDR3, 30 bases, with the frame set at the first base. The junction shows trimming of 11 bases on V and 8 bases on J, plus 12 bases between the germline ends. For CDR1 and CDR2, the germline V gene (reference sequence) lists MNHEY and SMNVEV. This chain joins TRBV27 to TRBJ1-2; no D gene can be assigned with confidence. The material sequenced was CD4+ T cells from blood, cultured in vitro. This clonotype originated in a human donor who had recovered from COVID-19. The CDR3 loop reads CAAEDGGYTF. The nucleotide sequence reads as follows: TGTGCCGCCGAAGATGGGGGCTACACCTTC.